This T cell receptor (beta chain) was recorded in a study of cytomegalovirus exposure and HLA in healthy donors. Germline V lookup: CDR1 MDHEN, CDR2 SYDVKM. V shed 6 bases and J shed 8 bases, with 15 bases lying between them. The CDR3 length is 13 residues. The PCR had 60 Vbeta and 13 Jbeta primers. The data were produced by immunoSEQ multiplex PCR, yet TCRdb's version contains in-frame clones alone and is incomplete. This sample has approximately 120,000 clones, with roughly 73% found just once. The TCR comes from a man between 60 and 70 years old in good health and CMV-seropositive. The specimen was PBMCs. The chain combines TRBV28 with TRBJ2-3; a weak D match, TRBD1 (5 bases). CDR3 amino acids: CASSLQSGSTQYF. The CDR3 coding sequence is TGTGCCAGCAGCCTTCAATCAGGGTCTACGCAGTATTTT. Full variable domain (rest looked up from reference TRBV28 and TRBJ2-3): DVKVTQSSRYLVKRTGEKVFLECVQDMDHENMFWYRQDPGLGLRLIYFSYDVKMKEKGDIPEGYSVSREKKERFSLILESASTNQTSMYLCASSLQSGSTQYFGPGTRLTVL.